This TCR beta chain was identified in a study of Ad26.COV2.S vaccination and SARS-CoV-2 variants. Looking at the study overall: Donor was assigned to the Ad26.COV2.S arm of trial COV1001. Dosing was one shot or two shots 56 days apart.

Sequencing was performed with immunoSEQ multiplex PCR; in TCRdb, only in-frame clones are kept and a portion is missing. The data contain about 680,000 clones, 89% of them seen just once; the ten biggest clones take up approximately 1.5%. The treatment was: 19 received Ad26.COV2.S at low or high dose, single or two shots; about five received placebo; per-sample allocation not given. Day 63 after the first injection of vaccine or placebo was the sampling time. Germline CDR1 reads GTSNPN; CDR2 reads SVGIG (reference sequence). The length of the CDR3 is 14 residues. With V trimmed by 6 bases and J by 1 base, 8 bases remained unmatched. Remarks on this clone: Its antigen remains unidentified.

Study results and caveats: Analytic work on TCR breadth and depth might have understated the full extent of total T cell responses. A substantial breadth of spike-specific CD8+ and CD4+ T cell responses after vaccination has been reported.

This sample comprised peripheral blood, obtained in a trial of Ad26.COV2.S vaccine versus placebo. The chain is built from TRBV30 and TRBJ2-7, with 8 nucleotides matching TRBD2. The TCR was taken from a person between 18 and 60 years old who received the Ad26.COV2.S COVID-19 vaccine or a placebo. DNA of the CDR3: TGTGCCTGCCTAGCGGGCCTTACATCCTACGAGCAGTACTTC. Amino acid sequence: CACLAGLTSYEQYF.